A single sample is the source of the 31 T cell receptor beta chains below, sequenced in a study of T-cell memory formation after mild COVID-19. MiXCR, run by TCRdb on the 5' RACE reads, gives a single entry per CDR3 protein. Of about 290,000 distinct CDR3 sequences listed, approximately 15% were seen once; the top ten hold about a fifth. Sequenced sample: PBMCs or a T cell subset sorted from them (not recorded which). These receptors all come from a man between 18 and 29 years old who had mild COVID-19 (a few samples of this study predate the infection). Cell type and time point are not known.

This clonotype has at least ten counts. The chain combines TRBV6-2 or TRBV6-3 with TRBJ2-7; no clear D gene. This CDR3 is built from 12 residues. Trimming removed 7 bases at V and 3 bases at J, with 10 bases between. Germline V gives CDR1 MNHEY, CDR2 SVGEGT. Here the CDR3 DNA reads TGTGCCAGCACCCTACCCGGCTACGAGCAGTACTTC. Amino acid sequence: CASTLPGYEQYF.

This clonotype came up many times. J is TRBJ2-5 and V is TRBV2; a possible D gene is TRBD2 (5 bases). Trimming pared 11 bases from V and 5 bases from J, leaving 15 bases between. The CDR3 is made up of 12 amino acids. Germline V CDR1 and CDR2: SNHLY, FYNNEI. The CDR3 sequence: CACVEGWETQYF. The CDR3 DNA reads as TGTGCCTGCGTTGAGGGTTGGGAGACCCAGTACTTC. The whole variable domain, remainder taken from reference TRBV2 and TRBJ2-5, is EPEVTQTPSHQVTQMGQEVILRCVPISNHLYFYWYRQILGQKVEFLVSFYNNEISEKSEIFDDQFSVERPDGSNFTLKIRSTKLEDSAMYFCACVEGWETQYFGPGTRLLVL.

This clonotype was detected ten times or more. The chain recombines TRBV15 with TRBJ1-1; D remains unclear. In germline, CDR1 is LNHNV, CDR2 YYDKDF (reference sequence). Trimming left V 0 bases short and J 10 bases short, with 9 bases between. This CDR3 has 12 residues. The CDR3 spells CATSRDVEGAFF. CDR3 nucleotide sequence: TGTGCCACCAGCAGAGATGTCGAGGGAGCTTTCTTT.

The chain links TRBV5-1 to TRBJ2-3, with D perhaps matching TRBD1 or TRBD2 (7 bases each). Per the germline V gene, CDR1 is SGHRS and CDR2 is YFSETQ. CDR3 length: 15 amino acids. Trimming stripped 3 bases from V and 2 bases from J, with 13 bases between. CDR3 protein: CASSSGGGTTDTQYF. The CDR3 coding sequence is TGCGCCAGCAGCTCAGGGGGGGGAACCACAGATACGCAGTATTTT. Full variable domain (remainder filled in from reference TRBV5-1 and TRBJ2-3): KAGVTQTPRYLIKTRGQQVTLSCSPISGHRSVSWYQQTPGQGLQFLFEYFSETQRNKGNFPGRFSGRQFSNSRSEMNVSTLELGDSALYLCASSSGGGTTDTQYFGPGTRLTVL.

CDR3 in amino acids: CASSDHSTKVDNEQFF. Here the CDR3 DNA reads TGTGCCAGCAGTGACCACTCAACAAAGGTGGACAATGAGCAGTTCTTC. The rearrangement joins TRBV6-5 to TRBJ2-1; D is uncertain. Per germline, CDR1 MNHEY and CDR2 SVGAGI. The CDR3 loop spans 16 amino acids. V lost 5 bases, J lost 5 bases, and 19 bases lay in between.

This clonotype has at least ten counts. This rearrangement joins TRBV29-1 to TRBJ2-2; possible D gene TRBD2, 5 bases. The length of the CDR3 is 12 residues. V lost 4 bases and J 7 bases, leaving 10 bases between the germline ends. Looked up from germline, CDR1 is SQVTM and CDR2 is ANQGSEA. In DNA, the CDR3 is TGCAGCGTTGGGCGGGTTGGCGGGGAGCTGTTTTTT. This translates into CSVGRVGGELFF.

Here the CDR3 DNA reads TGTGCCACCAGCGGCTCCCTGTTAACCTACGAGCAGTACTTC. Translated: CATSGSLLTYEQYF. This sequence joins TRBV15 and TRBJ2-7; D gene unclear. The CDR3 has 14 residues. V was cut by 5 bases and J by 2 bases, with 13 bases left in between. Germline V lookup: CDR1 LNHNV, CDR2 YYDKDF (reference sequence).

CDR3 amino acids: CASSSWQGRRGQDEAFF. The CDR3 DNA reads as TGTGCCAGCAGCTCGTGGCAGGGAAGGAGGGGGCAAGATGAAGCTTTCTTT. The chain recombines TRBV7-9 with TRBJ1-1; 7 nucleotides line up with TRBD1. Trimming cost V 4 bases and J 7 bases; bases outside gene matches: 18. Looked up from germline, CDR1 is SEHNR and CDR2 is FQNEAQ (reference sequence). This CDR3 is built from 17 residues.

In its sample, this clonotype was seen a few times. The chain employs TRBV29-1 and TRBJ2-7; D call uncertain. The length of the CDR3 is 11 residues. Trimming left V 3 bases short and J 6 bases short, with 9 bases between. Germline V CDR1 and CDR2: SQVTM, ANQGSEA. CDR3: CSVEVGIEQYF. The CDR3 coding sequence is TGCAGCGTTGAGGTGGGAATCGAGCAGTACTTC.

The chain has TRBV7-9 and TRBJ1-6, with 10 bases fitting TRBD1. From germline, CDR1 is SEHNR and CDR2 FQNEAQ (reference sequence). V shed 3 bases and J 10 bases; nucleotides not matched to a gene: 3. CDR3 length: 14 residues. The CDR3 sequence is CASSFQTGGSPLHF. As DNA, the CDR3 is TGTGCCAGCAGCTTTCAGACAGGGGGCTCACCCCTCCACTTT.

This clonotype was found a few times. The V gene is TRBV3-1, the J gene TRBJ2-2; 9 bases line up with TRBD1. Germline-derived CDR1 and CDR2 are LGHDT and YNNKEL (reference sequence). CDR3 length equals 15 residues. The V and J ends lost 10 bases and 4 bases, in that order; junction bases with no gene match: 10. Here the CDR3 DNA reads TGTGCCACCAACAGGGGGCCTACCTCCACCGGGGAGCTGTTTTTT. It is translated as CATNRGPTSTGELFF. The full variable domain, rest sourced from reference TRBV3-1 and TRBJ2-2, is DTAVSQTPKYLVTQMGNDKSIKCEQNLGHDTMYWYKQDSKKFLKIMFSYNNKELIINETVPNRFSPKSPDKAHLNLHINSLELGDSAVYFCATNRGPTSTGELFFGEGSRLTVL.

This clonotype was found a few times. The chain combines TRBV6-2 or TRBV6-3 with TRBJ2-7; 7 bases align to TRBD2. CDR1 MNHEY and CDR2 SVGEGT come from the germline V gene. V trimming: 11 bases; J trimming: 5 bases; junction bases outside the gene matches: 15. The CDR3 runs to 14 residues. CDR3 sequence (DNA): TGTGCCGGACGAAAGCGGGGCCCCCCCAACGAGCAGTACGTC. It specifies CAGRKRGPPNEQYV.

This chain connects TRBV9 to TRBJ2-5; the D is unclear. V lost 1 base and J 5 bases, leaving 12 bases between the germline ends. CDR3 length equals 14 residues. Germline-derived CDR1 and CDR2 are SGDLS and YYNGEE. CDR3 region: CASSVLSSRETQYF. CDR3 bases: TGTGCCAGCAGCGTACTCTCCAGCAGGGAGACCCAGTACTTC.

This clonotype was counted ten times or more. The rearrangement links TRBV7-2 to TRBJ2-5, with TRBD2 identical over 8 bases. This CDR3 has 14 amino acids. From germline, CDR1 is SGHTA and CDR2 FQGNSA. Trimming at V came to 5 bases and at J to 5 bases, leaving 7 bases not matched to a gene. The chain's CDR3 is CASSPSGLVETQYF. CDR3 DNA sequence: TGTGCCAGCAGCCCATCGGGACTAGTGGAGACCCAGTACTTC.

This clonotype was observed a few times. The rearrangement uses TRBV29-1 and TRBJ1-1; D not resolved. This CDR3 is built from 12 residues. The germline gives CDR1 SQVTM, CDR2 ANQGSEA. Trimming took 6 bases from V and 3 from J, leaving 11 bases between them. This CDR3 is CSVSLEDTEAFF. DNA of the CDR3: TGCAGCGTCAGCCTCGAGGACACTGAAGCTTTCTTT.

This clonotype was observed many times. This chain links TRBV5-1 with TRBJ2-5, with a possible D match to TRBD1 (6 bases). Germline V gene lookup returns CDR1 SGHRS and CDR2 YFSETQ. The V end lost 2 bases, the J end lost 0 bases, and 11 bases lay between the germline ends. This CDR3 spans 15 amino acids. The CDR3 protein is CASSFTGQHQETQYF. The CDR3 DNA reads as TGCGCCAGCAGCTTCACAGGGCAGCACCAAGAGACCCAGTACTTC.

The V call is TRBV5-1, the J call TRBJ2-5; 7 bases align to TRBD1. The CDR3 is 13 residues long. V lost 4 bases, J lost 5 bases, and 5 bases stayed unmatched. Looked up from germline, CDR1 is SGHRS and CDR2 is YFSETQ. The CDR3 DNA reads as TGCGCCAGCAGCGTGACAGGGCCCGAGACCCAGTACTTC. It yields the protein CASSVTGPETQYF.

The chain carries TRBV6-5 and TRBJ2-1; maybe TRBD1 (8 bases). The ends were cut back, 5 bases at V and 5 bases at J, with 16 bases in the middle. This CDR3 contains 15 residues. Looked up from germline, CDR1 is MNHEY and CDR2 is SVGAGI. CDR3 protein: CASSHRTGRDNEQFF. Written as DNA, the CDR3 is TGTGCCAGCAGTCATAGGACAGGGAGGGACAATGAGCAGTTCTTC.

This clonotype was recorded a few times. J is TRBJ2-2 and V is TRBV5-5; a weak D match, TRBD1 (5 bases). There are 16 residues in the CDR3. Trimming stripped 3 bases from V and 0 bases from J, with 12 bases between. Germline CDR1 and CDR2: SGHKS and YYEKEE (reference sequence). DNA for the CDR3: TGTGCCAGCAGCTGGGGCAGGGCTGCGAACACCGGGGAGCTGTTTTTT. This encodes CASSWGRAANTGELFF.

V and J are TRBV28 and TRBJ1-2; weak D call: TRBD1 (5 bases). Germline values: CDR1 MDHEN, CDR2 SYDVKM. This CDR3 comprises 15 residues. Trimming took off 5 bases at V and 4 bases at J, with 17 bases between the two ends. CDR3 DNA: TGTGCCAGCAGTCCCTTTTACCGGGACCTCTATGGCTACACCTTC. It translates to CASSPFYRDLYGYTF.

Ten or more counts support this clonotype. V and J are TRBV6-5 and TRBJ2-7; a possible D gene is TRBD1 (5 bases). V lost 1 base and J 4 bases, leaving 8 bases between the germline ends. This CDR3 has 13 residues. The V gene's germline CDR1 is MNHEY and CDR2 SVGAGI. The CDR3 sequence is CASSYYTGYEQYF. CDR3 nucleotide sequence: TGTGCCAGCAGTTACTATACAGGATACGAGCAGTACTTC.

Only a few counts were recorded for this clonotype. The CDR3 coding sequence is TGTGCCAGCAGGTCGACAGGCTCGGCCTATGGCTACACCTTC. As protein: CASRSTGSAYGYTF. This rearrangement joins TRBV6-6 to TRBJ1-2; weak D call: TRBD1 (6 bases). The germline gives CDR1 MNHNY, CDR2 SVGAGI (reference sequence). There are 14 residues in the CDR3. The germline V and J ends were trimmed by 6 bases and 4 bases, with 15 bases remaining between them.

V and J are TRBV27 and TRBJ2-7; D remains ambiguous. The CDR3 runs to 10 residues. V lost 5 bases and J lost 5, with 4 bases in between. Germline values: CDR1 MNHEY, CDR2 SMNVEV (reference sequence). CDR3 loop: CASSAHEQYF. The CDR3 DNA is TGTGCCAGCAGTGCACACGAGCAGTACTTC.

The chain employs TRBV7-2 and TRBJ2-5; weak D call: TRBD1 (6 bases). Germline lookup yields CDR1 SGHTA and CDR2 FQGNSA. This CDR3 contains 14 residues. The V and J ends lost 3 bases and 1 base respectively, with 9 bases between them. In DNA form, the CDR3 reads TGTGCCAGCAGCTTGGGGGCGGCCCAAGAGACCCAGTACTTC. The encoded protein is CASSLGAAQETQYF.

This clonotype turned up a few times. The rearrangement uses TRBV15 and TRBJ2-1; D unclear. CDR3 length: 14 residues. The V end lost 0 bases, the J end lost 6 bases, and 9 bases lay between the germline ends. Germline V gene data show CDR1 as LNHNV and CDR2 as YYDKDF (reference sequence). The CDR3 region is CATSRDTRLNEQFF. CDR3 DNA: TGTGCCACCAGCAGAGATACCCGTCTCAATGAGCAGTTCTTC. The full variable domain, in which reference TRBV15 and TRBJ2-1 provide the parts outside the CDR3, is DAMVIQNPRYQVTQFGKPVTLSCSQTLNHNVMYWYQQKSSQAPKLLFHYYDKDFNNEADTPDNFQSRRPNTSFCFLDIRSPGLGDTAMYLCATSRDTRLNEQFFGPGTRLTVL.

The chain couples TRBV7-9 to TRBJ2-7; D may be TRBD2 (5 bases). V lost 5 bases, J lost 6 bases, and 14 bases lay in between. This CDR3 has 13 residues. Per germline, CDR1 SEHNR and CDR2 FQNEAQ (reference sequence). The CDR3 sequence is CASSTTVEGEQYV. CDR3 nucleotides: TGTGCCAGCAGCACTACAGTCGAGGGCGAGCAGTACGTC.

This clonotype has only a few counts. This chain links TRBV24-1 with TRBJ2-1; 8 bases line up with TRBD1. The V and J ends lost 9 bases and 5 bases, in that order; junction bases with no gene match: 11. This CDR3 has 15 amino acids. CDR1 is KGHDR, CDR2 SFDVKD, per germline. The CDR3 region has the DNA TGTGCCACCTCCCCCGGGACAGGAGTCAACAATGAGCAGTTCTTC. Amino acids: CATSPGTGVNNEQFF.

This clonotype was counted between two and nine times. The J gene is TRBJ2-1, the V gene TRBV7-3; a weak D match, TRBD1 (5 bases). CDR1 and CDR2 from the germline V gene are SGHTA and FQGTGA. The CDR3 totals 15 residues. Between the trimmed V and J ends, which lost 2 bases and 10 bases, there was a span of 18 bases. Here the CDR3 reads CASSLQGLGVSEQFF. CDR3 bases: TGTGCCAGCAGCTTACAGGGTCTGGGTGTGAGCGAGCAGTTCTTC.

In this sample, this clonotype turned up many times. The chain carries TRBV7-3 and TRBJ2-2; D is uncertain. Germline CDR1 and CDR2: SGHTA and FQGTGA. V was cut by 0 bases and J by 1 base, with 6 bases left in between. The CDR3 covers 15 residues. CDR3: CASSLTSGNTGELFF. The DNA for the CDR3 is TGTGCCAGCAGCTTAACTTCGGGGAACACCGGGGAGCTGTTTTTT.

The table lists this clonotype with a few counts. The CDR3 reads CASGLGQGGTGELFF. The CDR3 bases are TGTGCTAGTGGTTTGGGGCAGGGGGGAACCGGGGAGCTGTTTTTT. The V call is TRBV12-5, the J call TRBJ2-2; tentative D call: TRBD1 (7 bases). The CDR3 runs 15 residues. Trimming pared 1 base from V and 5 bases from J, leaving 11 bases between. Germline CDR1 is LGHNT and CDR2 is FRNRAP.

Worth noting for this clonotype: The limits of the CDR3 on the DNA are not certain, so only TCRdb's listed CDR3 is given. The chain recombines TRBV12-3 or TRBV12-4 with TRBJ2-2; the D call of TRBD1 is as the table states it, not checked on the DNA. The CDR3 is made up of 16 amino acids, end residues included. The CDR3 spells CASTLRARGDTGELFF.